This TCR beta chain is drawn from a study of shared clonotypes between healthy human individuals. The overall study: The cohort had a couple of women and a few men, ages 18 to 49.

Across several immunoSEQ plates, the genomic DNA of each subset was split evenly. Original processing methods: ImmunoSEQ yielded junction-only sequences lacking quality scores, so filtering differed. Libraries were prepared by immunoSEQ multiplex PCR; TCRdb keeps only in-frame clonotypes and omits some of them. V, J and clone size derive from that table, while D and trimming were established from the DNA sequence. The sample has hundreds of thousands of clones; about 96% are singletons. Germline V gene data show CDR1 as LNHDA and CDR2 as SQIVND (reference sequence). Trimming removed 8 bases at V and 3 bases at J, with 16 bases between. This CDR3 has 14 residues.

The chain links TRBV19 to TRBJ2-5; D call uncertain. Sequencing used naive CD4+ T cells sorted from blood. The subset: CD45RA+ positively selected. The receptor was derived from a woman aged 25 to 39 in good health. The CDR3 protein is CASSSAELKETQYF. CDR3 coding DNA: TGTGCCAGTTCCTCCGCGGAATTGAAAGAGACCCAGTACTTC.